The source of this T cell receptor beta chain is a study of cytomegalovirus exposure and HLA in healthy donors (dated 2017 in TCRdb). Context from the whole study: An earlier analysis of around 600 of the donors reported 250 to 300 Gb of sequence data and 117 million unique TCR beta sequences from 190 million or so T cells. An early release covering about 600 HLA-typed donors comprised roughly 300 gigabases of sequencing data and tens of millions of unique TCR sequences. The genetic ancestry cluster associated with self-reported Caucasian donors included about 81% of the approximately 410 genotyped donors. The study aimed to test whether cataloging public T cell receptors could reveal signatures of past pathogen exposure. The study profiled the T cell repertoires of hundreds of subjects by immunosequencing and related them to cytomegalovirus serostatus. A separate validation cohort of roughly 130 different subjects was used in addition to the approximately 700-subject first cohort. High-throughput TCR immunosequencing, statistical association of individual TCRs with disease status, and machine learning were combined to predict cytomegalovirus infection status. To study patterns of TCR occurrence, a later analysis re-analyzed previously published TCR beta repertoires from 666 donors and added high-resolution HLA genotyping. In the later analysis, no new phenotypic data were used to find candidate immune exposures; instead, reliance was placed on TCR beta sequences and their occurrence across donors. An earlier analysis of 587 of the donors used high-throughput TCR beta sequencing to judge whether each TCR beta V gene segment behaved as functional or pseudogenic. Alongside the repertoire data, information on donor age, sex, ethnicity and CMV serostatus was compiled. A later genetic analysis took genome-wide SNP genotypes for about 65% of the roughly 670 donors and used that subset as a discovery cohort. All discovery cohort repertoires had been generated on a single sequencing platform. Class I and class II HLA loci were covered by the typing at four-digit resolution. The number of donors typed differed by locus, with roughly 629-640 for A, B, C, DRB1 and DQB1, more than 500 for DQA1, 600 to 610 for DPA1, and around 460 for DPB1. Because of strong linkage in the cohort, four to six DR-DQ haplotypes were treated as single units for association and clustering. On average, around 200,000 unique TCR beta nucleotide sequences were sequenced per donor among some 420 genotyped donors of the cohort, with 15% to 20% of those sequences being non-productive. What the work shows at the level of the full study, not this receptor alone: Most TCR sequences were observed very rarely across donors, whereas some public TCRs were present in many individuals. V-gene and J-gene trimming of TCR beta chains was associated with a missense DCLRE1C variant in a later genetic analysis, and the association was replicated in an independent cohort. The cohort was sequenced for TCR beta chains only, and without alpha or paired-chain data the features that could be detected were limited. The study listed 150 to 200 TCR beta chains as associated with cytomegalovirus. Correlated functional status among segregating V segments might reflect linkage disequilibrium, but an unknown experimental factor could not be ruled out. The classifier was reported to diagnose cytomegalovirus status with high specificity and sensitivity in both the original cohort and the validation cohort. In a later analysis, TCR association rates were found to vary across HLA loci, with the most associated TCRs seen for DRB1 alleles and the fewest for HLA-C alleles. In a later analysis, HLA-associated TCR beta chains showed more clonal expansion and lower generation probabilities than non-associated chains that were equally common. Because counts were too low, 15 or so rarely observed V segments, including chromosome 9 orphons, were excluded from the earlier analysis of a few hundred of the donors. Because HLA typing was unavailable for some donors at each locus, only the typed subset was used in association tests. In an earlier analysis of under 600 of the donors, most TCR beta V segments were observed in productive rearrangements about 90% or about 30% of the time, broadly matching IMGT annotations. The sequencing pipeline was judged likely to have produced a cluster of highly shared sequence variants as a technical artifact. Some IMGT-functional V segments, including TRBV6-2 and TRBV6-3, could not be distinguished by the 87-base-pair reads and were therefore excluded. The authors suggested that the approach could potentially be generalized to other disease states and immunological phenotypes. Assigning TCR associations to individual alleles was difficult when HLA alleles, especially DR and DQ, strongly co-occurred. Presence/absence analyses assumed roughly uniform sequencing depth across donors, an assumption that may not hold. A few of the identified cytomegalovirus-associated TCR beta chains were confirmed in vitro to be specific for cytomegalovirus antigens. Most CMV-associated TCR beta chains appeared to be HLA-restricted in a later analysis, and the HLA associations seemed to be driven largely by CMV exposure. Several of the top co-occurrence clusters appeared to be linked to parvovirus B19, influenza, CMV and Epstein-Barr virus, according to a later analysis. The only immune exposure information available for the cohort was CMV serostatus. A further reported finding was that TCR beta sequences accurately predicted the HLA-A and HLA-B alleles for most subjects in the first cohort. At a false discovery rate of 0.05, a later analysis linked some 18,000 TCR beta sequences to specific HLA alleles. In a later genetic analysis, fewer N-insertions in productive TCRs were reported among donors in an Asian-associated ancestry cluster than the roughly 700-donor mean.

Libraries were built with the immunoSEQ multiplex PCR assay. The multiplex PCR relied on a mix of 60 forward primers for TCR Vbeta segments and 13 reverse primers for TCR Jbeta segments. The CDR3 region of rearranged TCR beta genes was amplified from genomic DNA with a multiplex PCR assay. Amplified TCR beta libraries were sequenced as 87-base-pair reads on the Illumina HiSeq System. Per the source publication's procedure: Across the 670 or so repertoires, a later analysis counted tens of millions of unique TCR beta chains, 9.5 million to 13 million of which were shared by at least two donors. Raw reads were error-corrected and collapsed into unique sequences with a nearest-neighbor algorithm that merged closely related sequences to remove PCR and sequencing errors. To assign V, D and J gene segments, CDR3 sequences were aligned to IMGT reference sequences. Each retained sequence needed at least a six-nucleotide match to both a V gene segment and a J gene segment. A rearrangement was called productive if the CDR3 had no stop codons and remained in frame with V and J, and every other rearrangement was called non-productive. CDR3 was defined according to IMGT convention as the region running from the second conserved V-encoded cysteine to the conserved J-encoded phenylalanine. The earlier analysis of 587 of the donors excluded any sequence lacking an unambiguous match to a single V gene segment. In an earlier analysis of several hundred of the donors, a V segment was called functional when productive rearrangements were above 56.7%, and segregating when the standard deviation between donors exceeded 5%. To diagnose cytomegalovirus status from the catalog of TCR beta chain sequences, a statistical classification framework was built. A later analysis assigned V and J genes by comparing TCR nucleotide sequences with IMGT/GENE-DB human TR gene sequences. The TCRdist pipeline was used in a later analysis to assign CDR3 sequences and most-parsimonious VDJ recombination scenarios. In a later analysis, each TCR beta chain was defined by its CDR3 amino acid sequence together with its V-gene family, and reads without a unique V-gene family were excluded. In a later analysis, some 600 highly shared, low-generation-probability nucleotide sequences were removed to address suspected cross-contamination and a sequencing artifact. In a later analysis, a clonal expansion index was calculated for each public chain from normalized within-repertoire ranks of inferred template counts. In a later analysis, generation probabilities were computed with a VDJ recombination model fitted to out-of-frame rearrangements, and the resulting probabilities were checked against IGoR. In a later analysis, TCR-TCR, TCR-HLA and TCR-CMV co-occurrence was scored with hypergeometric tests, and a repertoire-size bias correction was applied to TCR pairs. To estimate false discovery rates, a later analysis permuted the HLA or CMV assignments 20 times. In a later analysis, co-occurring TCRs were grouped using DBSCAN, and TCRdist sequence similarity was added for clustering within HLA-allele-positive subsets. Co-occurrence clustering excluded repertoires with fewer than 30,000 or more than 120,000 public chains, plus five with anomalous nucleotide sharing. TCRdb retrieved this table from immuneACCESS and kept in-frame rearrangements only. Not all clones are present; in checked studies, unresolved V genes account for under half, and no reason is known for the remainder. V and J calls and clone size come straight from that table; D and trimming were deduced from the DNA. Recorded for this sample are 150,000 to 160,000 clones; less than 80% of them occurred a single time. The biggest ten clones account for approximately 2.1% of the sample.

The cohort comprised fewer than 700 healthy bone marrow donors. All cohort members were sampled while nominally healthy, although unrecorded immune exposures were likely present. The donor tested CMV seronegative and was one of the 352 seronegative cohort members. Each donor provided a peripheral blood sample, and peripheral blood mononuclear cells were used for TCR beta sequencing. Genomic DNA was extracted from the blood cell samples with the Qiagen DNeasy Blood Extraction Kit. Regarding this clone: Which antigen it targets is not known. Base qualities are missing; no much larger clone stands one base away.

Trimming leaves V shorter by 4 bases and J shorter by 6 bases, with the junction holding 13 bases beyond the gene matches. Measured from the cysteine to the phenylalanine, the CDR3 is 17 residues long. Only the CDR3 portion is preserved as DNA: 51 bases, with reading frame beginning at the first base. The germline V gene (reference sequence) sets CDR1 to SGHNT and CDR2 to YYREEE. The clonotype originates from a man aged 25 to 40 in good health and CMV-seronegative. Here the chain combines TRBV5-4 and TRBJ2-2; 9 bases in the junction line up with TRBD1. The specimen sequenced was PBMCs. The encoded CDR3 is CASSPPHGQGTPGELFF. The DNA sequence is as follows: TGTGCCAGCAGCCCCCCGCATGGACAGGGGACCCCCGGGGAGCTGTTTTTT.